The 13 T cell receptor beta chains reported below all come from one sample, sequenced in a study of blood T cell repertoires in COVID-19. The data were produced by immunoSEQ multiplex PCR, yet TCRdb's version contains in-frame clones alone and is incomplete. Counted here are 300,000 or so clones, 90% to 95% occurring once; the ten biggest clones make up around 2.2%. The material sequenced was peripheral blood. The receptors were sampled from a woman younger than 45 with COVID-19, enrolled during active disease.

The chain links TRBV30 to TRBJ1-1, with a possible D match to TRBD1 (6 bases). The CDR3 has 13 amino acids. Looked up from germline, CDR1 is GTSNPN and CDR2 is SVGIG (reference sequence). Trimming stripped 4 bases from V and 1 base from J, with 10 bases between. This chain's CDR3 is CAWTGHPNTEAFF. The DNA for the CDR3 is TGTGCCTGGACGGGACACCCGAACACTGAAGCTTTCTTT.

The chain links TRBV30 to TRBJ2-1; TRBD2 is a possible D gene (6 bases). The length of the CDR3 is 14 residues. The germline CDR1 and CDR2 sequences are GTSNPN and SVGIG (reference sequence). Trimming removed 4 bases from V and 4 bases from J, with 14 bases in between. The CDR3 loop is CAWKRGWTYNEQFF. CDR3 DNA: TGTGCCTGGAAACGGGGGTGGACTTACAATGAGCAGTTCTTC. The complete variable domain, with remaining parts taken from reference TRBV30 and TRBJ2-1, reads SQTIHQWPATLVQPVGSPLSLECTVEGTSNPNLYWYRQAAGRGLQLLFYSVGIGQISSEVPQNLSASRPQDRQFILSSKKLLLSDSGFYLCAWKRGWTYNEQFFGPGTRLTVL.

This chain uses TRBV7-2 with TRBJ1-5; TRBD1 is a possible D gene (5 bases). CDR3 length equals 16 residues. Trimming cost V 1 base and J 2 bases, with 12 bases left between them. Germline V gene data show CDR1 as SGHTA and CDR2 as FQGNSA. CDR3 bases: TGTGCCAGCAGCTTAGTATTTTTACAGGGCAATCAGCCCCAGCATTTT. Amino acids: CASSLVFLQGNQPQHF.

This clone was observed once. This chain joins TRBV11-2 and TRBJ2-1; 8 bases are a match to TRBD1. Germline V lookup: CDR1 SGHAT, CDR2 FQNNGV. The V segment lost 5 bases and the J segment 5 bases; nucleotides outside the gene matches: 11. The CDR3 sequence is 16 residues long. The CDR3 region is CASSESGQAFHNEQFF. The CDR3 region has the DNA TGTGCCAGCAGCGAATCGGGACAGGCGTTCCACAATGAGCAGTTCTTC.

The rearrangement links TRBV3-1 (or the pseudogene TRBV3-2) to TRBJ2-5, with D uncertain. The CDR3 spans 13 residues. Germline lookup yields CDR1 LGHDT and CDR2 YNNKEL (reference sequence). V was clipped by 0 bases and J by 3 bases, with 5 bases between them. This chain's CDR3 is CASSQDREETQYF. The CDR3 nucleotides read TGTGCCAGCAGCCAAGATCGGGAAGAGACCCAGTACTTC.

The chain recombines TRBV2 with TRBJ2-5; D unresolved. There are 11 residues in the CDR3. CDR1 SNHLY and CDR2 FYNNEI come from the germline V gene. V lost 4 bases to trimming and J lost 6 bases, with 6 bases between them. CDR3 sequence: CASSALQTQYF. The CDR3 DNA reads TGTGCCAGCAGTGCCCTTCAGACCCAGTACTTC.

This chain uses TRBV5-1 with TRBJ2-7; D uncertain. The length of the CDR3 is 14 residues. Trimming removed 0 bases from V and 2 bases from J, with 9 bases in between. CDR1 is SGHRS and CDR2 is YFSETQ in the germline V gene. CDR3 residues: CASSLEQRAYEQYF. DNA for the CDR3: TGCGCCAGCAGCTTGGAACAGAGAGCCTACGAGCAGTACTTC.

The genes are TRBV7-9 and TRBJ1-2; D is uncertain. The CDR3 contains 15 residues. Germline CDR1 is SEHNR and CDR2 is FQNEAQ (reference sequence). V was shortened by 0 bases and J by 5 bases, with 13 bases between the two germline ends. This CDR3 reads CASSLAPRSIYGYTF. DNA of the CDR3: TGTGCCAGCAGCTTAGCCCCGCGGAGCATTTATGGCTACACCTTC. Full variable domain (rest looked up from reference TRBV7-9 and TRBJ1-2): DTGVSQNPRHKITKRGQNVTFRCDPISEHNRLYWYRQTLGQGPEFLTYFQNEAQLEKSRLLSDRFSAERPKGSFSTLEIQRTEQGDSAMYLCASSLAPRSIYGYTFGSGTRLTVV.

The genes are TRBV12-2 and TRBJ1-5; no check of the table's D call, TRBD1, against the DNA was made. TRBV12-2 is an annotated pseudogene. The CDR3 runs 17 residues. CDR3 residues: CASLVLPRGVLNQPQHF. CDR3 nucleotides: TGTGCAAGTCTCGTCCTCCCCAGGGGGGTTCTAAATCAGCCCCAGCATTTT.

This chain links TRBV18 with TRBJ1-2; perhaps TRBD1 as D (5 bases). V dropped 1 base and J dropped 8 bases, with 14 bases sitting between them. CDR1 is KGHSH, CDR2 LQKENI, per germline. This CDR3 has 14 residues. The CDR3 reads CASSPQTGVGGYTF. As DNA, the CDR3 is TGTGCCAGCTCACCACAGACGGGGGTAGGAGGCTACACCTTC.

This chain joins TRBV28 and TRBJ2-7; 8 bases agree with TRBD1. CDR1 is MDHEN, CDR2 SYDVKM, per germline. This CDR3 has 13 amino acids. The V and J ends lost 7 bases and 6 bases, in that order; junction bases with no gene match: 8. The CDR3 sequence is CASNVGQGIEQYF. The CDR3, as DNA: TGTGCCAGCAACGTAGGACAGGGCATCGAGCAGTACTTC.

This clone has a single count. The rearrangement uses TRBV11-2 and TRBJ2-1; 10 nucleotides line up with TRBD2. After removal of 2 bases from V and 6 bases from J, the junction contained 4 bases not matched to a gene. The CDR3 is 15 amino acids. Germline CDR1 reads SGHAT; CDR2 reads FQNNGV. This CDR3 reads CASSLTSGNSNEQFF. CDR3 in DNA: TGTGCCAGCAGCTTAACTAGCGGGAACAGCAATGAGCAGTTCTTC.

For the CDR3, the DNA is TGTGCCAGCAGTGAGTCAGGGGAAGACGAGCAGTACTTC. This sequence encodes CASSESGEDEQYF. This sequence joins TRBV6-1 and TRBJ2-7; a weak D match, TRBD1 (6 bases). V was shortened by 3 bases and J by 5 bases, with 11 bases between the two germline ends. This CDR3 comprises 13 residues. Germline V lookup: CDR1 MNHNS, CDR2 SASEGT.